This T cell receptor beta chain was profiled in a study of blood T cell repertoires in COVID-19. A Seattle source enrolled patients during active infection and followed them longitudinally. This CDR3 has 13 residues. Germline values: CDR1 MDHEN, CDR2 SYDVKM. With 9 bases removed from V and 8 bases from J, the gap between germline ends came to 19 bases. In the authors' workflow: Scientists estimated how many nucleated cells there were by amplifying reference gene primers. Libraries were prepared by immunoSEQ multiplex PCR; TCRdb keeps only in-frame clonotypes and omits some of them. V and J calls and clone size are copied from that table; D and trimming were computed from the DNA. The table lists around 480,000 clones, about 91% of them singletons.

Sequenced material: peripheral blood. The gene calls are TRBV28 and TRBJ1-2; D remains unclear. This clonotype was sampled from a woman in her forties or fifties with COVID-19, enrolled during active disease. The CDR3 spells CASWGATGSGYTF. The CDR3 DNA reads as TGTGCCAGTTGGGGAGCGACGGGGAGCGGCTACACCTTC.